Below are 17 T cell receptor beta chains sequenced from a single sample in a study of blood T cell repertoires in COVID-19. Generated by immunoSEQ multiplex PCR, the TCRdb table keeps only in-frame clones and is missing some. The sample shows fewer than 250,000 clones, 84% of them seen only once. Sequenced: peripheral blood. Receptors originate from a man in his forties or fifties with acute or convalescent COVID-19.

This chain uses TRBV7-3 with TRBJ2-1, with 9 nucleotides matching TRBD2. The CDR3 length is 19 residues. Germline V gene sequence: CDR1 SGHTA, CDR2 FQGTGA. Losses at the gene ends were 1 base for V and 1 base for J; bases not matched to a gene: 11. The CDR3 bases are TGTGCCAGCAGCTTAATGGGACTCGCGGGAGGGGGGTCCTACAATGAGCAGTTCTTC. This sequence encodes CASSLMGLAGGGSYNEQFF.

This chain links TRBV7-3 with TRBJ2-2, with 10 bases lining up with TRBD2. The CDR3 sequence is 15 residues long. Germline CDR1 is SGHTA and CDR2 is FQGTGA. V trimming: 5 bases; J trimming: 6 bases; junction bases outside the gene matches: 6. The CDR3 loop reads CASSPPGTSAGELFF. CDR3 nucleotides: TGTGCCAGCAGCCCCCCCGGGACTAGCGCCGGGGAGCTGTTTTTT.

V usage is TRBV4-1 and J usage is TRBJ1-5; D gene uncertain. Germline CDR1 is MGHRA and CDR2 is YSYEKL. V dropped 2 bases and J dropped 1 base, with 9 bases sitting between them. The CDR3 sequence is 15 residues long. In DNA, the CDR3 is TGCGCCAGCAGCCAACGCCAGGCCAGCAATCAGCCCCAGCATTTT. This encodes CASSQRQASNQPQHF.

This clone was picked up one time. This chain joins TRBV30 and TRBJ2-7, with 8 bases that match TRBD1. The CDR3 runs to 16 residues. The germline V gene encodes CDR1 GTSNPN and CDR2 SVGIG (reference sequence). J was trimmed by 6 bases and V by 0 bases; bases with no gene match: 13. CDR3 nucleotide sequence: TGTGCCTGGAGTGTACTTAGGACAGGGATCCTCTCCGAGCAGTACTTC. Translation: CAWSVLRTGILSEQYF.

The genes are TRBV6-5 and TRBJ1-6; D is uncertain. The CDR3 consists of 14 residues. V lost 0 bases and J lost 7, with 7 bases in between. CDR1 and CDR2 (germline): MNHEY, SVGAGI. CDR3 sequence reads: CASSYSPTNSPLHF. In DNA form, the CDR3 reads TGTGCCAGCAGTTACTCGCCGACAAATTCACCCCTCCACTTT.

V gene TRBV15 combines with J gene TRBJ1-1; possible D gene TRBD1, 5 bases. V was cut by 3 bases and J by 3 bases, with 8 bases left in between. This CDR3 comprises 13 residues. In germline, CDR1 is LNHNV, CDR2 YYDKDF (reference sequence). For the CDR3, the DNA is TGTGCCACCAGCAGGCAGGGCCACACTGAAGCTTTCTTT. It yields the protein CATSRQGHTEAFF.

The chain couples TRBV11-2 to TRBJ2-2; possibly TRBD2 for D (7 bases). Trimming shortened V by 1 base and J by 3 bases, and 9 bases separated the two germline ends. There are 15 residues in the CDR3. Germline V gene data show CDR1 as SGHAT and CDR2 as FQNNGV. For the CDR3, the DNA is TGTGCCAGCAGCTTAGTCGGGGGGCACACCGGGGAGCTGTTTTTT. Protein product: CASSLVGGHTGELFF.

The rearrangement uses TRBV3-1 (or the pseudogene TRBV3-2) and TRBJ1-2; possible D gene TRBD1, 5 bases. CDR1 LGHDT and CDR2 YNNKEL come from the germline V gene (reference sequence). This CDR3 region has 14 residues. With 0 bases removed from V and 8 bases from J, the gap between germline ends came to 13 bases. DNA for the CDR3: TGTGCCAGCAGCCAAGATCTTGCGACAGTAGGCTACACCTTC. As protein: CASSQDLATVGYTF.

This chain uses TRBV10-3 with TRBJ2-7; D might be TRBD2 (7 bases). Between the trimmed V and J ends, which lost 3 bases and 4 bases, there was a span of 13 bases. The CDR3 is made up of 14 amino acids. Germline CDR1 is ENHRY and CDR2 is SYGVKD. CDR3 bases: TGTGCCATCAGTGACAGGGGCGGGAGTTACGAGCAGTACTTC. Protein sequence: CAISDRGGSYEQYF.

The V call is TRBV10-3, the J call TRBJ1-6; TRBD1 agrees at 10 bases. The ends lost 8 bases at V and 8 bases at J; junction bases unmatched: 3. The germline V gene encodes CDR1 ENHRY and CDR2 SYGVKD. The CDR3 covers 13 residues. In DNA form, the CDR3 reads TGTGCCATCCAGGACAGGGGGGATTCACCCCTCCACTTT. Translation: CAIQDRGDSPLHF.

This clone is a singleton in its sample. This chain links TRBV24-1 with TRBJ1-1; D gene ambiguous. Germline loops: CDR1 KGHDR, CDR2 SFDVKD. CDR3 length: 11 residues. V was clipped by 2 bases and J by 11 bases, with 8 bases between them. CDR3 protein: CATSDSLGAFF. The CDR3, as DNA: TGTGCCACCAGTGATTCCCTAGGTGCTTTCTTT.

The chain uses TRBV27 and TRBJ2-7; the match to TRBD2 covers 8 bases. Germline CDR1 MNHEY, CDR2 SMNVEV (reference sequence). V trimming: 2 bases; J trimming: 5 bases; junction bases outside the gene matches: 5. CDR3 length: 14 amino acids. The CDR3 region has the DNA TGTGCCAGCAGTTTACGGAGCGGGGGTCACGAGCAGTACTTC. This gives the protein CASSLRSGGHEQYF.

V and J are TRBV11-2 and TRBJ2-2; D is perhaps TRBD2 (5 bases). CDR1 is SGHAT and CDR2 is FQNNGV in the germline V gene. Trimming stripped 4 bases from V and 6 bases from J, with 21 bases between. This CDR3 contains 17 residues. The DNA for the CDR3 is TGTGCCAGCAGCTATTACTTTCGGCCGGGCGGGTCCGGGGAGCTGTTTTTT. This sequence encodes CASSYYFRPGGSGELFF.

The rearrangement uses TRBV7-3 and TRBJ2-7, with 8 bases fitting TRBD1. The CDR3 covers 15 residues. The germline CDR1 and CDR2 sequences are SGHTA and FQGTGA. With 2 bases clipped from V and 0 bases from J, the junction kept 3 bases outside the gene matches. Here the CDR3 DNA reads TGTGCCAGCAGCTTACAGGGGGCAAGCTCCTACGAGCAGTACTTC. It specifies CASSLQGASSYEQYF.

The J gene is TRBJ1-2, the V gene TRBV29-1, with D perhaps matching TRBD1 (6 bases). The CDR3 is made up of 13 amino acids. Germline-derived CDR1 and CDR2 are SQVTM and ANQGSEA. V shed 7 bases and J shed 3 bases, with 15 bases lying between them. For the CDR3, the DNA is TGCAGCGCAGCACAGGGCTCCCACTATGGCTACACCTTC. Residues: CSAAQGSHYGYTF.

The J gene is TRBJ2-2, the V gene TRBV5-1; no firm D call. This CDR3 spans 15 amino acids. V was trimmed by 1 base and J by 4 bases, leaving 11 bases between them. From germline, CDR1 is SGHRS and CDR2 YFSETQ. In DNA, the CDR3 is TGCGCCAGCAGCTTGCTCGGTAGCCGCACCGGGGAGCTGTTTTTT. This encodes CASSLLGSRTGELFF.

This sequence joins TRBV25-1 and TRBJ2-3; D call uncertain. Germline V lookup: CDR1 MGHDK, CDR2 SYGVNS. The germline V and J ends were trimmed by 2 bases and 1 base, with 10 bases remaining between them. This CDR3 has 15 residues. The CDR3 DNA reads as TGTGCCAGCAGTGAAGGTGGCCGTCGCACAGATACGCAGTATTTT. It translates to CASSEGGRRTDTQYF.